This T cell receptor (beta chain) was obtained from a study of blood T cell repertoires in COVID-19 (TCRdb year 2020). Turning to the overall study: Samples covering the acute and convalescent phases of COVID-19 were provided by collaborators in the United States, Italy and Spain. Where available, HLA class I and class II types were obtained from metadata supplied by the sample provider rather than from assay-based typing. The samples were drawn from the first 160 participants of the ongoing ImmuneRACE study and from 1,254 subjects provided by 6 global collaborators. The repertoires were made available in a free public database intended to serve as a resource for research on the immune response to SARS-CoV-2. Subjects who had been exposed to COVID-19, were actively infected with it, or had recovered from it provided the deeply sampled blood TCRbeta repertoires that made up the dataset. A de-identified subject ID, COVID-19 status, age in years and sex were almost always included in the sample metadata. The material from the prospective study consisted of cDNA or gDNA derived from T cells, B-cell-depleted T cells, or PBMCs.

What the study reported, not specific to this receptor: The amount of clinical and demographic metadata varied by source and participant and was provided uncurated.

The immunoSEQ Assay, a bias-controlled multiplex PCR, was used to amplify TCRbeta CDR3 regions from genomic DNA. Processing in the source paper ran as follows. Nucleated cell counts per sample were estimated from amplification of reference gene primers within the assay. Sequence reads were collapsed and filtered to measure the absolute abundance of every unique TCRbeta CDR3 rearrangement. Productive Simpson clonality was computed per sample as the square root of Simpson's diversity index over productive rearrangements. TCRdb mirrors the immuneACCESS table, restricted to in-frame sequences. Some clones are absent from its copies; in checked studies, under half trace to an unresolved V gene, and the reason for the others is unknown. Clonal size and the V and J genes are those of that table, whereas D and trimming came from the DNA. The sample records about 91,000 clones, just over 85% of which are singletons. Roughly 7.4% of the sample is in the top ten clones.

The collaborating institutions used their own protocols to collect whole blood in K2EDTA tubes. Collaborator samples were shipped for TCRbeta analysis as frozen whole blood, isolated PBMCs, or DNA extracted from either sample type. For CDR1 and CDR2, the germline V gene lists SGHRS and YFSETQ. V sheds 0 bases and J sheds 7 bases, leaving 13 bases between their ends. The CDR3, from cysteine to phenylalanine, totals 14 residues. Only the CDR3 DNA stays, 42 bases, in frame from base 1. With regard to this clone: Its binding antigen is unknown. No much larger clonotype is one base removed from it; base qualities were not supplied.

The chain is made from TRBV5-1 and TRBJ2-5; the D segment cannot be called with confidence. The sequence was obtained from a woman in her 70s with acute or convalescent COVID-19. The specimen was peripheral blood. DNA sequence: TGCGCCAGCAGCTTGGTGGCTCCTTCGGGGACCCAGTACTTC. Its product reads: CASSLVAPSGTQYF.